This is a list of T cell receptor beta chains from one sample in a study of graft-versus-host responses after intestinal transplantation. Sequencing was performed with immunoSEQ multiplex PCR; in TCRdb, only in-frame clones are kept and a portion is missing. This sample has approximately 4,400 clones; 77% occur once, and the top ten carry more than 7%. The source material was ileum tissue, sampled 9 days after transplant. Every receptor here comes from a human patient who received an intestinal transplant, so some T cells may come from the graft donor. The CDR3 runs from the conserved cysteine through the conserved F or W. The D gene is left open where the match is weak. The size of a clone is reported for some rows only, either as once, few or many, or as a class for expanded clones.

CASSLVGWAGNTIYF	TGTGCCAGCAGCTTAGTTGGGTGGGCCGGGAACACCATATATTTT	.	.	TRBJ1-3	TRBV7-4
CAWWDREGYEQYF	TGTGCCTGGTGGGACCGGGAGGGGTACGAGCAGTACTTC	TRBD2	.	TRBJ2-7	TRBV30
CASIDRRQDTGNTGELFF	TGTGCCAGTATCGACCGTCGCCAGGATACAGGGAACACCGGGGAGCTGTTTTTT	.	.	TRBJ2-2	TRBV19
CSVEVAGRNTEAFF	TGCAGCGTTGAAGTGGCAGGGCGGAACACTGAAGCTTTCTTT	.	.	TRBJ1-1	TRBV29-1
CASSGTSTDTQYF	TGTGCCAGCAGTGGGACTAGCACAGATACGCAGTATTTT	.	once	TRBJ2-3	TRBV25-1
CASSLTSGRETQYF	TGTGCCAGCAGCTTAACTAGCGGGAGAGAGACCCAGTACTTC	TRBD2	few	TRBJ2-5	TRBV7-3
CASSPQGANYGYTF	TGTGCCAGCTCACCACAGGGGGCTAACTATGGCTACACCTTC	.	few	TRBJ1-2	TRBV18
CASSLTPARRETPDTQYF	TGTGCCAGCAGCCTCACTCCGGCCCGGCGGGAGACCCCAGATACGCAGTATTTT	TRBD2	.	TRBJ2-3	TRBV28
CASSEATSPNYGYTF	TGTGCCAGCAGCGAGGCGACGAGCCCCAACTATGGCTACACCTTC	.	few	TRBJ1-2	TRBV9
CASSQYGGALSGNTIYF	TGCGCCAGCAGCCAATACGGCGGGGCCCTCTCTGGAAACACCATATATTTT	.	.	TRBJ1-3	TRBV4-1
CASSLKKTGLAGGPKNIQYF	TGTGCCAGCAGCCTCAAGAAAACGGGACTAGCGGGAGGACCTAAAAACATTCAGTACTTC	.	.	TRBJ2-4	TRBV12-1
CASILLSYEQYF	TGTGCCAGCATCCTCCTTTCCTACGAGCAGTACTTC	.	.	TRBJ2-7	TRBV2
CASSESSFNPYEQYF	TGCGCCAGCAGTGAGTCTTCGTTCAACCCCTACGAGCAGTACTTC	.	few	TRBJ2-7	TRBV10-1
CASSQEAGETQYF	TGTGCCAGCAGCCAAGAAGCGGGAGAGACCCAGTACTTC	.	few	TRBJ2-5	TRBV4-2
CATKTPGPGEQFF	TGCGCCACCAAAACCCCGGGGCCCGGAGAGCAGTTCTTC	.	.	TRBJ2-1	TRBV10-2
CASSEEFGSSYEQYF	TGTGCCAGCAGTGAAGAGTTCGGCAGCTCCTACGAGCAGTACTTC	.	.	TRBJ2-7	TRBV6-4
CATHFSYTGELFF	TGTGCCACCCATTTTTCGTACACCGGGGAGCTGTTTTTT	.	.	TRBJ2-2	TRBV5-8
CASSLASRDRLGGYTF	TGCGCCAGCAGCTTGGCGTCCCGGGACAGGCTTGGTGGCTACACCTTC	TRBD1	.	TRBJ1-2	TRBV5-1
CASSQSDRVAAGGNTIYF	TGCGCCAGCAGTCAATCGGACAGGGTTGCAGCAGGTGGAAACACCATATATTTT	TRBD1	once	TRBJ1-3	TRBV23-1
CASKLGTEAFF	TGTGCCAGTAAGTTGGGCACTGAAGCTTTCTTT	.	.	TRBJ1-1	TRBV6-5
CASSKLLAGGTGELFF	TGTGCCAGCAGCAAGCTACTAGCGGGAGGCACCGGGGAGCTGTTTTTT	TRBD2	.	TRBJ2-2	TRBV27
CASSPFHRAYEQYF	TGTGCCAGCTCACCATTTCACAGGGCCTACGAGCAGTACTTC	.	.	TRBJ2-7	TRBV18
CANSSGRANNEQFF	TGTGCCAATTCTAGCGGGAGGGCCAATAATGAGCAGTTCTTC	TRBD2	.	TRBJ2-1	TRBV19
CASSQDPGGLYGYTF	TGTGCCAGCAGCCAAGATCCAGGGGGCCTCTATGGCTACACCTTC	TRBD1	.	TRBJ1-2	TRBV14
CASSTTRGTEAFF	TGTGCCAGTAGTACAACAAGGGGGACTGAAGCTTTCTTT	.	.	TRBJ1-1	TRBV19
CASSLAYEQYF	TGTGCCAGCAGTTTGGCCTACGAGCAGTACTTC	.	few	TRBJ2-7	TRBV28
CARGRLNTEAFF	TGTGCCAGGGGACGGCTGAACACTGAAGCTTTCTTT	.	once	TRBJ1-1	TRBV7-3
CASSEFRSGGGSNQPQHF	TGCGCCAGCAGTGAGTTTCGTTCGGGGGGTGGTTCCAATCAGCCCCAGCATTTT	.	.	TRBJ1-5	TRBV10-1
CASSLALLGEEQYF	TGTGCCAGCAGCTTAGCGTTGCTTGGGGAAGAGCAGTACTTC	.	.	TRBJ2-7	TRBV7-2
CASRLRDRGGEQYF	TGTGCCAGCAGGCTCCGGGACAGGGGAGGCGAGCAGTACTTC	TRBD1	.	TRBJ2-7	TRBV2
CASSPPMDRKHYEQYF	TGTGCCAGCAGTCCCCCCATGGACAGAAAACACTACGAGCAGTACTTC	.	.	TRBJ2-7	TRBV25-1
CASSFWESYGYTF	TGTGCCAGCAGTTTTTGGGAATCCTATGGCTACACCTTC	.	.	TRBJ1-2	TRBV28
CASSRGDSNQPQHF	TGTGCCAGCAGTCGAGGGGACAGCAATCAGCCCCAGCATTTT	.	.	TRBJ1-5	TRBV25-1
CASSESTGNSPLHF	TGCGCCAGCAGTGAGTCGACAGGTAATTCACCCCTCCACTTT	.	.	TRBJ1-6	TRBV10-1
CASPPAGESSYEQYF	TGTGCCAGCCCGCCAGCGGGGGAAAGCTCCTACGAGCAGTACTTC	TRBD2	.	TRBJ2-7	TRBV27
CASSLTGTSGRETQYF	TGTGCCAGCAGCCTAACCGGGACTAGCGGGAGAGAGACCCAGTACTTC	TRBD2	.	TRBJ2-5	TRBV7-9
CASSVEGTSGGYYEQYF	TGTGCCAGCAGCGTAGAAGGGACTAGCGGGGGATACTACGAGCAGTACTTC	TRBD2	.	TRBJ2-7	TRBV9
CASSSTGAGENIQYF	TGTGCCAGCAGTTCGACAGGGGCGGGTGAGAACATTCAGTACTTC	TRBD1	.	TRBJ2-4	TRBV27
CASSRPAGSNQPQHF	TGTGCCAGTAGTCGCCCGGCTGGTAGCAATCAGCCCCAGCATTTT	.	.	TRBJ1-5	TRBV19
CASSRTVKGGANEQFF	TGTGCCAGCAGCCGGACGGTAAAAGGGGGGGCCAATGAGCAGTTCTTC	.	.	TRBJ2-1	TRBV7-8